The rows below give T cell receptor beta chains drawn from one sample of a study of human T cells and chemical hapten exposure. MiXCR, applied by TCRdb to the RACE reads, yields one record per CDR3 protein. The sample consists of some 70,000 distinct CDR3 sequences, about 32% of them appearing once. The sequences come from whole blood, collected in connection with sensitization to the hapten diphenylcyclopropenone (DPC). The receptor set was obtained from a man in his forties with alopecia areata. Some clones in this sample may be carry-over from other donors' samples. Each CDR3 is given with its conserved first and last residue. A D gene is named only where the DNA matches it firmly. Where a row states a size, it is once, few, many or the class of an expanded clone; other rows omit it.

d_gene,v_gene,j_gene,len,abundance,CDR3aa,CDR3nt
TRBD1,TRBV6-5,TRBJ1-2,15,NA,CASSYSTGINYGYTF,TGTGCCAGCAGTTACTCGACAGGGATAAACTATGGCTACACCTTC
NA,TRBV7-2,TRBJ1-1,13,NA,CASSPDRVTEAFF,TGTGCCAGCAGCCCTGACCGGGTTACTGAAGCTTTCTTT
NA,TRBV7-9,TRBJ1-2,13,many,CASSERNSDGYTF,TGTGCCAGCAGCGAGAGGAATTCAGATGGCTACACCTTC
TRBD2,TRBV24-1,TRBJ2-1,16,few,CATSDLTSGSLYEQFF,TGTGCCACCAGTGATCTAACTAGCGGGAGTCTCTATGAGCAGTTCTTC
TRBD1,TRBV12-3/TRBV12-4,TRBJ2-7,13,few,CASSPRTGGEQYF,TGTGCCAGCAGCCCCCGGACAGGGGGCGAGCAGTACTTC
NA,TRBV19,TRBJ2-7,13,NA,CASSITPQYEQYF,TGTGCCAGTAGTATAACTCCACAGTACGAGCAGTACTTC
TRBD2,TRBV9,TRBJ2-1,16,few,CASSVDPAGGEDEQFF,TGTGCCAGCAGCGTAGATCCAGCGGGAGGGGAGGATGAGCAGTTCTTC
NA,TRBV5-1,TRBJ1-1,14,few,CASSEQSVGTEAFF,TGCGCCAGCAGCGAACAATCGGTCGGGACAGAAGCTTTCTTT
NA,TRBV6-2/TRBV6-3,TRBJ2-6,15,few,CASKDGGSGANVLTF,TGTGCCAGCAAAGACGGGGGCTCTGGGGCCAACGTCCTGACTTTC
NA,TRBV2,TRBJ1-3,13,few,CASSESSGNTIYF,TGTGCCAGCAGTGAGAGCTCTGGAAACACCATATATTTT
NA,TRBV5-1,TRBJ2-7,16,NA,CASSYTGRGRGNEQYF,TGCGCCAGCAGCTACACAGGTCGGGGCAGGGGCAACGAGCAGTACTTC
TRBD2,TRBV13,TRBJ2-3,16,few,CASSLGLAVSTDTQYF,TGTGCCAGCAGCTTAGGGCTAGCGGTGAGCACAGATACGCAGTATTTT
NA,TRBV11-2,TRBJ2-3,17,NA,CASSSLGVGSGTDTQYF,TGTGCCAGCAGCTCCCTTGGGGTAGGGTCTGGCACAGATACGCAGTATTTT
TRBD1,TRBV12-3/TRBV12-4,TRBJ1-1,15,NA,CASSPIPWTGSEAFF,TGTGCCAGCAGCCCTATACCCTGGACAGGCTCTGAAGCTTTCTTT
TRBD1,TRBV7-9,TRBJ2-7,16,few,CASSSEGDRGLNEQYF,TGTGCCAGCAGCTCGGAAGGGGACAGGGGGCTTAACGAGCAGTACTTC
NA,TRBV5-5,TRBJ2-3,15,NA,CASRRQPVTQDTQYF,TGTGCCAGCAGGAGACAGCCTGTTACTCAAGATACGCAGTATTTT
NA,TRBV21-1,TRBJ1-1,13,few,CASSRGQDGGAFF,TGTGCCAGCAGCAGGGGGCAGGATGGGGGGGCTTTCTTT
NA,TRBV25-1,TRBJ2-1,15,NA,CASSAREVDYNEQFF,TGTGCCAGCAGTGCCAGGGAGGTGGACTACAATGAGCAGTTCTTC
TRBD2,TRBV20-1,TRBJ2-7,16,NA,CSAPTRGGGVFDEQYF,TGCAGTGCACCGACCCGTGGCGGGGGGGTATTTGACGAGCAGTACTTC
TRBD1,TRBV15,TRBJ2-2,13,few,CATKTGESGELFF,TGTGCCACCAAAACAGGGGAGTCCGGGGAGCTGTTTTTT
NA,TRBV4-2,TRBJ2-7,14,NA,CASSHPRDLREQYF,TGTGCCAGCAGCCATCCAAGGGACCTCCGCGAGCAGTACTTC
NA,TRBV12-3/TRBV12-4,TRBJ1-5,16,few,CASSQRGGLTDQPQHF,TGTGCCAGCAGTCAGAGGGGGGGTCTGACCGATCAGCCCCAGCATTTT
NA,TRBV12-3/TRBV12-4,TRBJ2-2,14,NA,CASSFLQGSGELFF,TGTGCCAGCAGTTTCCTACAGGGCTCCGGGGAGCTGTTTTTT
NA,TRBV7-3,TRBJ2-5,13,many,CASSTGSKETQYF,TGTGCCAGCAGTACAGGAAGTAAAGAGACCCAGTACTTC
TRBD1,TRBV7-2,TRBJ2-7,14,NA,CASIRDSSRDEQYF,TGTGCCTCGATCCGGGACAGCTCACGGGACGAGCAGTACTTC
NA,TRBV12-3/TRBV12-4,TRBJ2-3,15,NA,CASTEGIALVDTQYF,TGTGCCAGCACGGAAGGAATAGCGTTGGTAGATACGCAGTATTTT
NA,TRBV6-1,TRBJ2-2,14,few,CASSDGPNTGELFF,TGTGCCAGCAGTGATGGTCCGAACACCGGGGAGCTGTTTTTT
NA,TRBV6-6,TRBJ2-4,13,large,CASTELAKNIQYF,TGTGCCAGCACCGAACTAGCCAAAAACATTCAGTACTTC
NA,TRBV2,TRBJ2-7,14,NA,CASSQRRASYEQYF,TGTGCCAGCAGTCAGAGGCGGGCGTCCTACGAGCAGTACTTC
NA,TRBV9,TRBJ2-7,15,NA,CASSVRAGPPYEQYF,TGTGCCAGCAGCGTGAGGGCGGGGCCCCCCTACGAGCAGTACTTC
NA,TRBV3-1,TRBJ2-1,18,NA,CASSQDQVRFSSYNEQFF,TGTGCCAGCAGCCAAGACCAGGTCCGCTTTTCCTCTTACAATGAGCAGTTCTTC
TRBD1,TRBV11-2,TRBJ2-2,14,NA,CASRPGQGTGELSF,TGTGCCAGCAGGCCGGGACAGGGCACCGGGGAGCTGTCTTTT
NA,TRBV6-1,TRBJ1-1,14,few,CASSEAGGNTEAFF,TGTGCCAGCAGTGAAGCCGGGGGGAACACTGAAGCTTTCTTT
NA,TRBV2,TRBJ2-1,13,NA,CASSENVGGLGFF,TGTGCCAGCAGTGAAAACGTAGGCGGGCTCGGGTTCTTC
NA,TRBV27,TRBJ2-1,12,few,CASSRDSVKRFF,TGTGCCAGCAGTCGGGACTCCGTTAAGAGGTTCTTC
NA,TRBV15,TRBJ2-7,15,NA,CATSRDRRTVDEQYF,TGTGCCACCAGCAGAGATCGACGCACTGTAGACGAGCAGTACTTC
TRBD2,TRBV11-1,TRBJ2-1,19,few,CASSPGLAGGPSRYNEQFF,TGTGCCAGCAGCCCGGGACTAGCGGGAGGGCCCTCGAGGTACAATGAGCAGTTCTTC
NA,TRBV6-5,TRBJ2-5,15,few,CASSWGGVAQETQYF,TGTGCCAGCAGTTGGGGAGGAGTCGCGCAAGAGACCCAGTACTTC
TRBD1,TRBV5-1,TRBJ1-2,14,few,CASSLGQGDYGYTF,TGCGCCAGCAGCTTGGGACAGGGAGACTATGGCTACACCTTC
TRBD2,TRBV5-6,TRBJ2-2,18,few,CASSLDRREGRWTGELFF,TGTGCCAGCAGCTTGGATCGGCGGGAGGGCCGATGGACCGGGGAGCTGTTTTTT
TRBD1,TRBV4-3,TRBJ1-2,13,few,CASSRQGIYGYTF,TGCGCCAGCAGCCGACAGGGCATCTATGGCTACACCTTC
NA,TRBV28,TRBJ2-7,14,few,CASSDRAGQNEQYF,TGTGCCAGCAGTGACCGTGCGGGACAGAACGAGCAGTACTTC
NA,TRBV30,TRBJ1-1,15,few,CAWSKDREMNTEAFF,TGTGCCTGGAGTAAGGACAGAGAAATGAACACTGAAGCTTTCTTT
TRBD2,TRBV7-9,TRBJ2-5,14,NA,CASSSGGSGETQYF,TGTGCCAGCAGCTCCGGCGGGAGCGGAGAGACCCAGTACTTC
TRBD1,TRBV27,TRBJ2-3,15,NA,CASSADRGRTDTQYF,TGTGCCAGCAGCGCTGACAGGGGACGCACAGATACGCAGTATTTT
NA,TRBV12-3/TRBV12-4,TRBJ2-1,12,few,CASSPLYDEQFF,TGTGCCAGCAGTCCCCTCTACGATGAGCAGTTCTTC
TRBD1,TRBV20-1,TRBJ2-1,16,NA,CSARDLRTGVNNEQFF,TGCAGTGCTAGAGATCTTCGGACAGGGGTCAACAATGAGCAGTTCTTC
TRBD2,TRBV7-2,TRBJ2-2,17,once,CASSPGLAGRRAGELFF,TGTGCCAGCAGCCCGGGACTAGCGGGACGACGGGCCGGGGAGCTGTTTTTT
TRBD1,TRBV7-9,TRBJ2-7,15,NA,CASSPTGTVSYEQYF,TGTGCCAGCAGCCCGACCGGGACAGTTTCCTACGAGCAGTACTTC